What follows describes a single TCR beta chain. The protocol was immunoSEQ multiplex PCR, while the TCRdb copy is restricted to in-frame clones and leaves out a portion. The table lists about 180,000 clones, approximately 92% of them singletons. The sample comes from a study of blood T cell repertoires in COVID-19. About the study: There were acute and convalescent COVID-19 samples, and they came from the United States, Italy and Spain. PBMCs, B-cell-depleted T cells, or T cells provided the cDNA or gDNA that made up the material.

Enrolled through a virtual design, the participants were between roughly 18 and 90 years of age and came from under 25 US areas. Participants were placed into cohorts based on the clinical history they reported. The sample was PBMCs or T cells enriched from blood (not recorded which). The origin of this receptor is a woman aged 40 to 50 with acute COVID-19.

CDR3 amino acids: CASSPGQGYTF. CDR3 sequence (DNA): TGTGCCAGCAGCCCCGGACAAGGCTACACCTTC. The rearrangement uses TRBV11-2 and TRBJ1-2; perhaps TRBD1 as D (5 bases). The V end was cut by 5 bases, the J end by 8 bases, with 9 bases between. Germline-derived CDR1 and CDR2 are SGHAT and FQNNGV. The CDR3 contains 11 residues.